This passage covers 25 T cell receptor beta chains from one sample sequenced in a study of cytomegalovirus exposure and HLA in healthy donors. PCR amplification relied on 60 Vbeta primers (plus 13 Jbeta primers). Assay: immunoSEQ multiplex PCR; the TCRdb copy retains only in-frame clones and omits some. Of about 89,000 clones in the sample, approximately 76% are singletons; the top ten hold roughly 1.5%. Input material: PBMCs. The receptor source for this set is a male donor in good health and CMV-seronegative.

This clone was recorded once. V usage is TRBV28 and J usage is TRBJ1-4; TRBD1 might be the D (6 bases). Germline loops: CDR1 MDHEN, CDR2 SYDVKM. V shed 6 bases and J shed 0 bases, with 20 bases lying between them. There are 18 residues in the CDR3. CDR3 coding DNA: TGTGCCAGCAGCTTACCGGGACACTACGGACCAACTAATGAAAAACTGTTTTTT. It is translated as CASSLPGHYGPTNEKLFF.

DNA for the CDR3: TGTGCCAGTAGTACTGGACTAGCGGGGTTTTGGGAGACCCAGTACTTC. Its protein is CASSTGLAGFWETQYF. The rearrangement joins TRBV19 to TRBJ2-5, with 12 bases matching TRBD2. The CDR3 contains 16 residues. Germline loops: CDR1 LNHDA, CDR2 SQIVND (reference sequence). Trimming cost V 4 bases and J 5 bases; bases outside gene matches: 8.

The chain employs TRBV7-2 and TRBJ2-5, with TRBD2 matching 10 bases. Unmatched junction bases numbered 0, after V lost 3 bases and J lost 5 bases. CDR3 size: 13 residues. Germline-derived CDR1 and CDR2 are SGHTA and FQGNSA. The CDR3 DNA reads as TGTGCCAGCAGCTTGGGACTAGCGGAGACCCAGTACTTC. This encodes CASSLGLAETQYF.

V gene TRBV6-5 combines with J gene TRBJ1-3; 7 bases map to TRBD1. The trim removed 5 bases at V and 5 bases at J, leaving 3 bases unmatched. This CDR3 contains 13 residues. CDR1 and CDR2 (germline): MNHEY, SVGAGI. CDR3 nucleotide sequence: TGTGCCAGCAGTGGGACAGTTCGAAACACCATATATTTT. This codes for CASSGTVRNTIYF.

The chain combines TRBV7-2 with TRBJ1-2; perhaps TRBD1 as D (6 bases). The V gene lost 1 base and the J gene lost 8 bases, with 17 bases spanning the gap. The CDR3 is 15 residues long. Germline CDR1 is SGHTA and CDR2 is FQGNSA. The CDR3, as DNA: TGTGCCAGCAGCTTAGAGGGGGGGCGGATGGGAGGCTACACCTTC. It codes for CASSLEGGRMGGYTF.

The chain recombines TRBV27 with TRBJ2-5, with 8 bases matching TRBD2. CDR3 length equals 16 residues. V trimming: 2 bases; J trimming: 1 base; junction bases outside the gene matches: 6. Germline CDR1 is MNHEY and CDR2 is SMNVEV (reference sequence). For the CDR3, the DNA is TGTGCCAGCAGTTTAGACTTAGCGGGGAGCCAAGAGACCCAGTACTTC. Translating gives CASSLDLAGSQETQYF.

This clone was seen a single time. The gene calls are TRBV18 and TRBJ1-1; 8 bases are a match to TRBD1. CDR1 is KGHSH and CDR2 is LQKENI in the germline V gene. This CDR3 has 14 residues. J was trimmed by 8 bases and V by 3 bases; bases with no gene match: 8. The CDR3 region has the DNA TGTGCCAGCTCACCTAGGACAGGGAGCCTCGAAGCTTTCTTT. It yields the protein CASSPRTGSLEAFF.

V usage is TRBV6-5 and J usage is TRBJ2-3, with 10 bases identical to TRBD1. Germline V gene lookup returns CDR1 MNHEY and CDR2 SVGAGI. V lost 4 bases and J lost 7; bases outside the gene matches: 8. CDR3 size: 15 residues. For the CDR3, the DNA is TGTGCCAGCAGTTCAGGGACAGGGGTACAAAATACGCAGTATTTT. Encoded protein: CASSSGTGVQNTQYF.

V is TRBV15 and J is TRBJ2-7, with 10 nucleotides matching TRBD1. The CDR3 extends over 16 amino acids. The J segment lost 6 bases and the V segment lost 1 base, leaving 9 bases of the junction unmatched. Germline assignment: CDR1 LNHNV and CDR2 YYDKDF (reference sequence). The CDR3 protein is CATSRVVPGQGPEQYF. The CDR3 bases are TGTGCCACCAGCAGAGTCGTACCGGGACAGGGGCCCGAGCAGTACTTC.

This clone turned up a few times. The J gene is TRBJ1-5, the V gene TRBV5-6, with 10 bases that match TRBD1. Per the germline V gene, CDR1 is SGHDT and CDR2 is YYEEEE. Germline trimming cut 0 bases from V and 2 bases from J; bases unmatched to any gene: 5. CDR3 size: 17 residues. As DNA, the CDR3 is TGTGCCAGCAGCTTGGCCCTCGGGACAGGGGGCAATCAGCCCCAGCATTTT. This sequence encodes CASSLALGTGGNQPQHF.

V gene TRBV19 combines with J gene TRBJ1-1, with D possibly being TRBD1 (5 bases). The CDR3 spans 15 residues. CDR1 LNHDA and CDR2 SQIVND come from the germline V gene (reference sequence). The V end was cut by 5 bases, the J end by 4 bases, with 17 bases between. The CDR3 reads CASSPRTHQGTEAFF. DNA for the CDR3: TGTGCCAGTAGTCCCCGGACCCATCAGGGCACTGAAGCTTTCTTT.

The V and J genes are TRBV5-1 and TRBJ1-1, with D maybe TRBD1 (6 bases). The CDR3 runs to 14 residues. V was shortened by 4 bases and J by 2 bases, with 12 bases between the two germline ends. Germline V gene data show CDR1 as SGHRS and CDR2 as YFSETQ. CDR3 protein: CASSAGTLNTEAFF. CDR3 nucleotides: TGCGCCAGCAGCGCAGGGACACTAAACACTGAAGCTTTCTTT.

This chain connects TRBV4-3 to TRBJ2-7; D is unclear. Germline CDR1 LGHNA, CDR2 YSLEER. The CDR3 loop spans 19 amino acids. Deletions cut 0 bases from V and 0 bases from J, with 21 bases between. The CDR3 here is CASSQEAHGGRGYSYEQYF. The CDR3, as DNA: TGCGCCAGCAGCCAAGAGGCCCATGGTGGCAGAGGCTACTCCTACGAGCAGTACTTC.

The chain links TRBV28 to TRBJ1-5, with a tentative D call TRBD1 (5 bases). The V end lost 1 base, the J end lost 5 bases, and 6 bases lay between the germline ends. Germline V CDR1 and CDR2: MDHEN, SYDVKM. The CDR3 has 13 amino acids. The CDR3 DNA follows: TGTGCCAGCAGTTTATCAGGGTATCAGCCCCAGCATTTT. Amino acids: CASSLSGYQPQHF.

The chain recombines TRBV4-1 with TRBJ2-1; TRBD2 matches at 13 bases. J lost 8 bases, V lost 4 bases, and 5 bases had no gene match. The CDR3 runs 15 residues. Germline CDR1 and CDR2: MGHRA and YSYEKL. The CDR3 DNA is TGCGCCAGCAGCCCCTGGACTAGCGGGGGTGATGAGCAGTTCTTC. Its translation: CASSPWTSGGDEQFF.

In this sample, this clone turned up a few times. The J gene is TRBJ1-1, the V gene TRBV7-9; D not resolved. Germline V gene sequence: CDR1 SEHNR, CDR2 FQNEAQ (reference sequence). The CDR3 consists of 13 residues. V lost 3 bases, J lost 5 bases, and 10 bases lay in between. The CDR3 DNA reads TGTGCCAGCAGCTTGAGCCACGGGACTGAAGCTTTCTTT. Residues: CASSLSHGTEAFF.

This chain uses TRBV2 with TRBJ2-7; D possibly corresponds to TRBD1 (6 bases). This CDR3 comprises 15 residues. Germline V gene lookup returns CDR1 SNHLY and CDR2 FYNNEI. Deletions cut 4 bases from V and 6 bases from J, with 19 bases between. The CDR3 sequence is CASSGPGHGTSEQYF. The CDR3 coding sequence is TGTGCCAGCAGTGGGCCGGGACACGGAACGTCCGAGCAGTACTTC.

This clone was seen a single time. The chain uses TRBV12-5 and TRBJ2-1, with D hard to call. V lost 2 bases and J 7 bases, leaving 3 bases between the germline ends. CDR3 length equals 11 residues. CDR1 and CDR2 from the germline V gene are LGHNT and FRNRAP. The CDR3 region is CASGLRNEQFF. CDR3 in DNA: TGTGCTAGTGGTTTGCGTAATGAGCAGTTCTTC.

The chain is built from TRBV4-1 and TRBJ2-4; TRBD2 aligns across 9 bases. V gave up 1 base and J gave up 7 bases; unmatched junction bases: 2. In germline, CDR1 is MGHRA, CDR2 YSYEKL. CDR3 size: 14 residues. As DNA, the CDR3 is TGCGCCAGCAGCCAAGGACTAGCGGAGAACATTCAGTACTTC. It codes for CASSQGLAENIQYF.

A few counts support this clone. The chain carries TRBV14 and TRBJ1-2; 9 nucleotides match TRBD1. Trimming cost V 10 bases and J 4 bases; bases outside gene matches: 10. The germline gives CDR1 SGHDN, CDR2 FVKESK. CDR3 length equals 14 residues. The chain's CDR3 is CATTRGQGSYGYTF. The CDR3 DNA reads TGTGCCACTACCCGAGGACAGGGGAGCTATGGCTACACCTTC.

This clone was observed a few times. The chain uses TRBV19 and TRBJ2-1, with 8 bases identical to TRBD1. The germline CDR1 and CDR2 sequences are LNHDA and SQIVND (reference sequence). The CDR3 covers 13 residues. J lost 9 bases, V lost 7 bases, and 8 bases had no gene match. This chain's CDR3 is CASKPRQGTEQFF. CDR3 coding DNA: TGTGCCAGTAAGCCACGACAGGGGACTGAGCAGTTCTTC.

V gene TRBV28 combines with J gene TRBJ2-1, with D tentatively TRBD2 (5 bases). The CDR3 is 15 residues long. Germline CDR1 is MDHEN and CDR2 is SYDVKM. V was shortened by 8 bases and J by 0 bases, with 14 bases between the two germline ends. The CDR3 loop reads CASHDPGSSYNEQFF. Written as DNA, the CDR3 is TGTGCCAGCCATGATCCGGGGAGCTCCTACAATGAGCAGTTCTTC.

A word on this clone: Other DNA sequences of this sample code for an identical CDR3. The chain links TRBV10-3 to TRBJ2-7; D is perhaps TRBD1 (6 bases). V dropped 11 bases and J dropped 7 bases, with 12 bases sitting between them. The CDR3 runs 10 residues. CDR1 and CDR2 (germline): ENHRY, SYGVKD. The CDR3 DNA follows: TGTGCCGTCACAGGGAAGGAGCAGTACTTC. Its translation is CAVTGKEQYF.

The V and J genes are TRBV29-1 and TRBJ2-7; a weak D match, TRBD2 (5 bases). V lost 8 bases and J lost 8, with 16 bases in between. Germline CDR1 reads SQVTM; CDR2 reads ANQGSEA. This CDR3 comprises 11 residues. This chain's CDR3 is CSIVAGFQQYF. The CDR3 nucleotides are TGCAGCATTGTCGCGGGTTTTCAGCAGTACTTC.

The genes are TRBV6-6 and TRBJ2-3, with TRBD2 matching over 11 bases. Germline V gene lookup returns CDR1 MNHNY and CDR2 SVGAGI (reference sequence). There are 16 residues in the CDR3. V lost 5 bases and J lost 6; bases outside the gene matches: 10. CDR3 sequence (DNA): TGTGCCAGCAGTGCCCCAGTTAGCGGGGGGGCGGATACGCAGTATTTT. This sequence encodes CASSAPVSGGADTQYF.